Each of the 21 T cell receptor beta chains below was sequenced from the same sample in a study of spatial heterogeneity in lung cancer. Each CDR3 protein is one row after TCRdb ran MiXCR on the 5' RACE reads. The table lists around 110,000 distinct CDR3 sequences, approximately 12% of them singletons. As to time point: blood at routine non-recurrence follow-up after resection. Tumor, nontumor lung or frozen PBMC supplied whole RNA, sequenced without sorting. The sequencing used PBMCs, collected at follow-up. All receptors come from a male donor with early-stage non-small cell lung cancer.

Many counts were recorded for this clonotype. The chain uses TRBV2 and TRBJ1-5; 9 bases line up with TRBD1. The CDR3 has 16 residues. The ends lost 8 bases at V and 1 base at J; junction bases unmatched: 9. Per the germline V gene, CDR1 is SNHLY and CDR2 is FYNNEI. The CDR3 reads CASAGTGTLSNQPQHF. CDR3 in DNA: TGTGCCAGCGCCGGGACAGGGACCTTAAGCAATCAGCCCCAGCATTTT.

This clonotype has just a few counts. The chain has TRBV28 and TRBJ2-5; D may be TRBD1 or TRBD2 (5 bases each). Germline-derived CDR1 and CDR2 are MDHEN and SYDVKM. V dropped 5 bases and J dropped 8 bases, with 27 bases sitting between them. The CDR3 extends over 17 amino acids. CDR3 residues: CASSITPGRWGLGTQYF. CDR3 nucleotides: TGTGCCAGCAGTATCACCCCCGGAAGGTGGGGGTTAGGAACCCAGTACTTC.

This clonotype has more than one count but fewer than ten. With a much larger clone just one base away, this may be a read error. V gene TRBV12-3 or TRBV12-4 combines with J gene TRBJ2-3, with 7 bases lining up with TRBD1. The CDR3 is 14 residues long. The junction had 2 bases not matched to a gene; V was cut back by 3 bases and J by 2 bases. DNA for the CDR3: TGTGCCAGCAGTTTGGACAGGACCACAGATACGCAGTATTTT. It encodes CASSLDRTTDTQYF.

V and J are TRBV7-9 and TRBJ2-3; weak D call: TRBD1 (6 bases). Trimming shortened V by 5 bases and J by 3 bases, and 15 bases separated the two germline ends. CDR3 size: 15 residues. Germline lookup yields CDR1 SEHNR and CDR2 FQNEAQ (reference sequence). CDR3 DNA: TGTGCCAGCAGCCACAGGGTTGATGGGACAGATACGCAGTATTTT. Encoded protein: CASSHRVDGTDTQYF.

The rearrangement joins TRBV7-3 to TRBJ2-5, with TRBD2 identical over 10 bases. Germline V lookup: CDR1 SGHTA, CDR2 FQGTGA. The J segment lost 1 base and the V segment lost 1 base, leaving 3 bases of the junction unmatched. There are 16 residues in the CDR3. The CDR3 here is CASSLIASGGQETQYF. CDR3 in DNA: TGTGCCAGCAGCTTAATCGCTAGCGGGGGCCAAGAGACCCAGTACTTC.

This clonotype was seen repeatedly, ten times or more. This chain uses TRBV20-1 with TRBJ2-7; either TRBD1 or TRBD2 may fit D (5 bases each). This CDR3 region has 14 residues. V lost 1 base to trimming and J lost 6 bases, with 16 bases between them. CDR1 and CDR2 (germline): DFQATT, SNEGSKA (reference sequence). CDR3 amino acids: CSARASRGLSEQYF. The CDR3 coding sequence is TGCAGTGCTAGAGCCTCTCGGGGCCTGAGCGAGCAGTACTTC.

The gene calls are TRBV20-1 and TRBJ1-1; TRBD1 matches at 11 bases. The CDR3 spans 15 residues. The germline V gene encodes CDR1 DFQATT and CDR2 SNEGSKA (reference sequence). The trim removed 1 base at V and 4 bases at J, leaving 5 bases unmatched. DNA for the CDR3: TGCAGTGCTAGAGTTCCTGGACAGGGGGCCACTGAAGCTTTCTTT. Translated: CSARVPGQGATEAFF.

The V and J genes are TRBV4-1 and TRBJ2-1; perhaps TRBD2 as D (5 bases). Germline CDR1 reads MGHRA; CDR2 reads YSYEKL. The CDR3 has 14 residues. V lost 2 bases and J 5 bases, leaving 10 bases between the germline ends. CDR3 region: CASSQNPGDNEQFF. The CDR3 region has the DNA TGCGCCAGCAGCCAAAACCCCGGGGACAATGAGCAGTTCTTC.

This clonotype has a count of ten or more. This chain links TRBV4-2 with TRBJ2-1; possibly TRBD1 or TRBD2 for D (5 bases each). CDR1 is LGHNA and CDR2 is YNFKEQ in the germline V gene. Trimming stripped 4 bases from V and 10 bases from J, with 17 bases between. This CDR3 contains 14 residues. The CDR3: CASSLGTPVEEQFF. CDR3 coding DNA: TGTGCCAGCAGCCTCGGGACGCCGGTGGAAGAGCAGTTCTTC.

The rearrangement uses TRBV28 and TRBJ1-2; D gene ambiguous. The CDR3 has 11 residues. V was clipped by 2 bases and J by 11 bases, with 9 bases between them. Germline values: CDR1 MDHEN, CDR2 SYDVKM. CDR3 in DNA: TGTGCCAGCAGTTTAAAACAGCTGTACACCTTC. It encodes CASSLKQLYTF.

This clonotype was counted ten times or more. The genes are TRBV28 and TRBJ1-2; the D is unclear. Per germline, CDR1 MDHEN and CDR2 SYDVKM. This CDR3 region has 11 residues. Between the trimmed V and J ends, which lost 7 bases and 3 bases, there was a span of 6 bases. The CDR3 coding sequence is TGTGCCAGCACCGGGGACTATGGCTACACCTTC. Its translation is CASTGDYGYTF.

This clonotype was counted ten times or more. The rearrangement uses TRBV10-3 and TRBJ1-3; D call uncertain. V gave up 5 bases and J gave up 0 bases, with 2 bases separating them. The CDR3 loop spans 12 amino acids. CDR1 and CDR2 from the germline V gene are ENHRY and SYGVKD. In nucleotides, the CDR3 is TGTGCCATCAGTCCCTCTGGAAACACCATATATTTT. As protein: CAISPSGNTIYF.

V gene TRBV7-9 combines with J gene TRBJ2-7; D is unresolved. Germline CDR1 reads SEHNR; CDR2 reads FQNEAQ (reference sequence). V was trimmed by 3 bases and J by 1 base, leaving 10 bases between them. This CDR3 has 14 residues. CDR3 in DNA: TGTGCCAGCAGCTTCGAAGGAGTGTCCTACGAGCAGTACTTC. This sequence encodes CASSFEGVSYEQYF.

This clonotype was found once. The chain is built from TRBV24-1 and TRBJ2-1, with D possibly TRBD1 on 6 matching bases. V was clipped by 5 bases and J by 5 bases, with 21 bases between them. CDR3 length equals 17 residues. From germline, CDR1 is KGHDR and CDR2 SFDVKD. CDR3 residues: CATSGTGKFAPHNEQFF. CDR3 bases: TGTGCCACCAGTGGCACAGGGAAGTTTGCTCCCCACAATGAGCAGTTCTTC.

Only a few counts were recorded for this clonotype. The V call is TRBV28, the J call TRBJ2-1, with 9 bases identical to TRBD1. CDR1 and CDR2 from the germline V gene are MDHEN and SYDVKM. The CDR3 is 13 residues long. V lost 2 bases to trimming and J lost 13 bases; unmatched junction nucleotides: 6. CDR3 coding DNA: TGTGCCAGCAGTTTACCGGGACAGGGTCAACAGTTCTTC. Its protein is CASSLPGQGQQFF.

This clonotype was counted a few times. V and J are TRBV2 and TRBJ2-7; D call uncertain. There are 13 residues in the CDR3. V lost 4 bases, J lost 0 bases, and 7 bases lay in between. The V gene's germline CDR1 is SNHLY and CDR2 FYNNEI. CDR3 sequence (DNA): TGTGCCAGCAGTGGACTGAGCTCCTACGAGCAGTACTTC. As protein: CASSGLSSYEQYF.

This clonotype showed up just a few times. The V gene is TRBV7-2, the J gene TRBJ2-7; 9 nucleotides line up with TRBD2. The ends lost 6 bases at V and 3 bases at J; junction bases unmatched: 3. The CDR3 runs to 13 residues. From germline, CDR1 is SGHTA and CDR2 FQGNSA. CDR3: CASREAGGYEQYF. The CDR3 region has the DNA TGTGCCAGCAGGGAAGCGGGGGGCTACGAGCAGTACTTC.

The chain recombines TRBV5-1 with TRBJ2-3; 9 bases agree with TRBD2. This CDR3 is 16 amino acids long. CDR1 is SGHRS and CDR2 is YFSETQ in the germline V gene. Trimming cost V 0 bases and J 5 bases; bases outside gene matches: 7. The CDR3 spells CASSLAPRTSEDTQYF. The CDR3 DNA reads as TGCGCCAGCAGCTTGGCCCCAAGGACTAGCGAAGATACGCAGTATTTT.

The sample holds a few counts of this clonotype. The chain uses TRBV7-2 and TRBJ2-2; no definite D call. From germline, CDR1 is SGHTA and CDR2 FQGNSA. CDR3 size: 18 residues. Trimming shortened V by 5 bases and J by 4 bases, and 23 bases separated the two germline ends. CDR3 sequence (DNA): TGTGCCAGCAGCCGTAAATCACCCAGCGATAGTGGCACCGGGGAGCTGTTTTTT. Translating gives CASSRKSPSDSGTGELFF.

This clonotype has more than one count but fewer than ten. The rearrangement joins TRBV6-5 to TRBJ2-3; D assignment may be TRBD1 or TRBD2 (5 bases each). The V end lost 6 bases, the J end lost 4 bases, and 17 bases lay between the germline ends. CDR3 length equals 15 residues. Germline loops: CDR1 MNHEY, CDR2 SVGAGI. The CDR3 spells CASRPGTVRADTQYF. DNA of the CDR3: TGTGCCAGCAGGCCTGGGACGGTTAGGGCAGATACGCAGTATTTT.

In its sample, this clonotype was seen many times. The V call is TRBV2, the J call TRBJ2-7; 11 bases match TRBD1. The CDR3 contains 12 residues. V was clipped by 6 bases and J by 6 bases; unmatched bases: 1. The germline V gene encodes CDR1 SNHLY and CDR2 FYNNEI. The chain's CDR3 is CASSGQGAEQYF. DNA for the CDR3: TGTGCCAGCAGCGGACAGGGGGCCGAGCAGTACTTC.